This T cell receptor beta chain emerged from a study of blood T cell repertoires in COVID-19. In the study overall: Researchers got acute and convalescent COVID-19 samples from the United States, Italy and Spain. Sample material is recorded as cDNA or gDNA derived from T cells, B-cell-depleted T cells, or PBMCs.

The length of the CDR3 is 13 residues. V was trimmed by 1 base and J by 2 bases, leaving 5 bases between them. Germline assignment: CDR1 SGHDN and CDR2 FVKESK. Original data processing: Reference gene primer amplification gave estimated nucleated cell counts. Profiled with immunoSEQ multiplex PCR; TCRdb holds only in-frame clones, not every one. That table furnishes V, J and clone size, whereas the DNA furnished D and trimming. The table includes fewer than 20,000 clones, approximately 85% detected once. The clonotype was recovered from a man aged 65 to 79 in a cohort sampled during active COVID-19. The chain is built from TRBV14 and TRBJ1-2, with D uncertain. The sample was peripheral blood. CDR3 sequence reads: CASSQVGNYGYTF. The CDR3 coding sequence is TGTGCCAGCAGCCAAGTCGGGAACTATGGCTACACCTTC.